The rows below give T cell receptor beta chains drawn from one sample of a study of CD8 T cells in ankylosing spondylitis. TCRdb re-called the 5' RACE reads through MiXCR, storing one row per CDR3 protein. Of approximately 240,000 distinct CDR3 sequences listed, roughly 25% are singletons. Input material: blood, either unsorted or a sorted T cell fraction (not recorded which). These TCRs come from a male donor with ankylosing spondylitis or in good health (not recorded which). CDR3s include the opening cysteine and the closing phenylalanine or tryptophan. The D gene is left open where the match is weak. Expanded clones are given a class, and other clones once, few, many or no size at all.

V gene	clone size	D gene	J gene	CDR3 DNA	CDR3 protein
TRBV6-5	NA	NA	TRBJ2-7	TGTGCCAGCAGTTTCCACAAAGGATTCTCCTACGAGCAGTACTTC	CASSFHKGFSYEQYF
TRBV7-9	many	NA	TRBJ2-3	TGTGCCAGCAGCTTAGTGGCCGTAGATACGCAGTATTTT	CASSLVAVDTQYF
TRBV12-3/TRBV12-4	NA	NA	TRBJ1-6	TGTGCCAGCAGTACACAGGGTATAGGATCCCTCCACTTT	CASSTQGIGSLHF
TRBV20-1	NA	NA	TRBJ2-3	TGCAGTGCTAGAGGGCGGGGGCCTAGCACAGATACGCAGTATTTT	CSARGRGPSTDTQYF
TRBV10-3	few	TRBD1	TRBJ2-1	TGTGCCATCAGTGAGGGGACAGGGCGCAATGAGCAGTTCTTC	CAISEGTGRNEQFF
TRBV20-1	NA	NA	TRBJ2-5	TGCAGTGCTAGCGGGACCGCTTCTGGTATAGGAGAGACCCAGTACTTC	CSASGTASGIGETQYF
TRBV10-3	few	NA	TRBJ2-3	TGTGCCACTACCAGACAGGCCTCAGATACGCAGTATTTT	CATTRQASDTQYF
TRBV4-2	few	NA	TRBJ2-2	TGTGCCAGCAGCTCCCTTACCGGGGAGCTGTTTTTT	CASSSLTGELFF
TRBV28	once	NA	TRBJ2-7	TGTGCCAGCACTAGCGTCTACGAGCAGTACTTC	CASTSVYEQYF
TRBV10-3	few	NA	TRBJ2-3	TGTGCCATCAGTGAGTCGCCTAGCACAGATACGCAGTATTTT	CAISESPSTDTQYF
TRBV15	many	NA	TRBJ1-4	TGTGCCACCAGCAGGGACACCCGTGGGGAAAAACTGTTTTTT	CATSRDTRGEKLFF
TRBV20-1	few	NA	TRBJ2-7	TGCAGTGCTAACGGAGGGTCGGCAGGGCGGAGCGAGCAGTACTTC	CSANGGSAGRSEQYF
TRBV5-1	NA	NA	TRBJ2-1	TGCGCCAGCAGCTTGGGTGGGGGAGCGGATGAGCAGTTCTTC	CASSLGGGADEQFF
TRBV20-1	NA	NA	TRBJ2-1	TGCAGTGCTAGCGGGACTCAAAGAGGGTTCTTC	CSASGTQRGFF
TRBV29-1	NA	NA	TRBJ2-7	TGCAGCGTTGAGATTTCGTACGAGCAGTACTTC	CSVEISYEQYF
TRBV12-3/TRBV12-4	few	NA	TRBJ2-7	TGTGCCAGCAGTACGACAGCGAGGTCCTACGAGCAGTACTTC	CASSTTARSYEQYF
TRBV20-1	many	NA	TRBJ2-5	TGCAGTGCTGAGGGGACTCGGGGGTACCAAGAGACCCAGTACTTC	CSAEGTRGYQETQYF
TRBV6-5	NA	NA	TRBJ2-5	TGTGCCAGCAGTTCCCCTCCGGGGGGCGCGATGGAGACCCAGTACTTC	CASSSPPGGAMETQYF
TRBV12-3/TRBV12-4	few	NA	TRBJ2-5	TGTGCCAGCAGTTTAAGGACCTCTCAAGAGACCCAGTACTTC	CASSLRTSQETQYF
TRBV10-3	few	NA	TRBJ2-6	TGTGCCATCAGTGAGTCGTTCGGGGAAAGGTCTGGGGCCAACGTCCTGACTTTC	CAISESFGERSGANVLTF
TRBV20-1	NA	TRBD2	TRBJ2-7	TGCAGTGCTAGCAGCGGGGGAGCCACCTACGAGCAGTACTTC	CSASSGGATYEQYF
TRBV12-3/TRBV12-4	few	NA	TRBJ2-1	TGTGCCAGCAGTTTTTCGGGCGTCTCGGGCCTTGAGCAGTTCTTC	CASSFSGVSGLEQFF
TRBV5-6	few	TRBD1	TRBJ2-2	TGTGCCAGCAGTCCTAGACAGGGGGCCGGGGAGCTGTTTTTT	CASSPRQGAGELFF
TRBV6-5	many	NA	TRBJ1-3	TGTGCCAGCAGTTACCCCCGGGACGGCCTCTCTGGAAACACCATATATTTT	CASSYPRDGLSGNTIYF
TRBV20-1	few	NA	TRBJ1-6	TGCAGTGGACGGGGGGGGGAAACATATAATTCACCCCTCCACTTT	CSGRGGETYNSPLHF
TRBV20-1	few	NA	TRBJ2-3	TGCAGTGCTGATACAGGCAGCCGCACAGATACGCAGTATTTT	CSADTGSRTDTQYF
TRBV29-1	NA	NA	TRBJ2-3	TGCAGCCTCAGACGGCCGAGCACAGATACGCAGTATTTT	CSLRRPSTDTQYF
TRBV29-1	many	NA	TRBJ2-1	TGCAGCGTTGAGGACCCGGGCAATGAGCAGTTCTTC	CSVEDPGNEQFF
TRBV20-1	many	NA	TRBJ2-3	TGCAGTAGTGTAATGGTCCGGGGGGCGGCAGATACGCAGTATTTT	CSSVMVRGAADTQYF
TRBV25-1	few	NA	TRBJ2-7	TGTGCCAGCAGTGAGTCCAGCTCAACACCGGAGACTTTATACGAGCAGTACTTC	CASSESSSTPETLYEQYF
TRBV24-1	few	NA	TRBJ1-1	TGTGCCACCAGTGCAGCTGGGCCTAACACTGAAGCTTTCTTT	CATSAAGPNTEAFF
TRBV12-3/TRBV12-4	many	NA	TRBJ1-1	TGTGCCAGCAGTTTAGTAGGGGGTACTGAAGCTTTCTTT	CASSLVGGTEAFF
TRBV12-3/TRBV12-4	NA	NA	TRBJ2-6	TGTGCCAGCAGCCGGACATGGGGCTTATCTGGGGCCAACGTCCTGACTTTC	CASSRTWGLSGANVLTF
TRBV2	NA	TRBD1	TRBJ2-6	TGTGCCAGCAGTTTAAGGGGGACAGGGTTGCGTGGGGCCAACGTCCTGACTTTC	CASSLRGTGLRGANVLTF
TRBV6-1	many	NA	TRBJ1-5	TGTGCCAGCAGTCCTCCGGGGCCTAGCAATCAGCCCCAGCATTTT	CASSPPGPSNQPQHF
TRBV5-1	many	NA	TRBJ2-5	TGCGCCAGCAGCTTGAGCCATCTCTCGGAGACCCAGTACTTC	CASSLSHLSETQYF
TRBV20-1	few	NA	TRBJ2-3	TGCAGTGCTAGTGAGCGCCTAGGAGGCACAGATACGCAGTATTTT	CSASERLGGTDTQYF
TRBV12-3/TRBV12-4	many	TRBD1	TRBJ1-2	TGTGCCAGCTGGAACACAGGGGGCGAGTCTGGCTACACCTTC	CASWNTGGESGYTF
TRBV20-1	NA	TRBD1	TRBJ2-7	TGCAGTGCTCGAAGCGGACAGGGTCGATACGAGCAGTACTTC	CSARSGQGRYEQYF
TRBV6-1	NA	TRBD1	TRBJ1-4	TGTGCCAGCAGGACAGGGGGCTTATTTAATGAAAAACTGTTTTTT	CASRTGGLFNEKLFF
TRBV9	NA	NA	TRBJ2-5	TGTGCCAGCAGCTCCGTAGCGGTCCAAGAGACCCAGTACTTC	CASSSVAVQETQYF
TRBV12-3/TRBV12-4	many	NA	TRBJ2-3	TGTGCCAGCAAAAGTTGGGGTGCGATAGATACGCAGTATTTT	CASKSWGAIDTQYF
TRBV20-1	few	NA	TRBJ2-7	TGCAGTGGCTCCCGGGACACTTCATCCTACGAGCAGTACTTC	CSGSRDTSSYEQYF
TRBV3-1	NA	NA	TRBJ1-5	TGTGCCAGCAGCCCTCGACAGTCTAATCAGCCCCAGCATTTT	CASSPRQSNQPQHF
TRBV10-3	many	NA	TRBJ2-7	TGTGCCATCAATTCCCAGGATAACTACGAGCAGTACTTC	CAINSQDNYEQYF
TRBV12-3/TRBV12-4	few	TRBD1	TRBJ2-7	TGTGCCAGCAGTTTGGGGACAGCACCTTACTTC	CASSLGTAPYF